The clone carrying this T cell receptor beta chain has a handful of counts. Study processing details: Counts of nucleated cells, estimated from reference gene primer amplification, were obtained. Assay: immunoSEQ multiplex PCR; the TCRdb copy retains only in-frame clones and omits some. V, J and clone size were drawn from that table, and D and trimming were deduced from the DNA. The profile shows roughly 100,000 clones, 75% to 90% of them singletons. These data come from a study of blood T cell repertoires in COVID-19. Study summary: Researchers got acute and convalescent COVID-19 samples from the United States, Italy and Spain. The cDNA or gDNA used as material had been derived from T cells, B-cell-depleted T cells, or PBMCs.

The CDR3 runs 14 residues. The V and J ends lost 3 bases and 0 bases, in that order; junction bases with no gene match: 1. The germline CDR1 and CDR2 sequences are DFQATT and SNEGSKA (reference sequence). Sequencing used peripheral blood. This clonotype was sampled from a woman of 80 years or more with active or convalescent COVID-19. This chain joins TRBV20-1 and TRBJ2-1; 8 bases match TRBD2. CDR3 residues: CSASGTSSYNEQFF. In DNA form, the CDR3 reads TGCAGTGCTAGTGGGACTAGCTCCTACAATGAGCAGTTCTTC.